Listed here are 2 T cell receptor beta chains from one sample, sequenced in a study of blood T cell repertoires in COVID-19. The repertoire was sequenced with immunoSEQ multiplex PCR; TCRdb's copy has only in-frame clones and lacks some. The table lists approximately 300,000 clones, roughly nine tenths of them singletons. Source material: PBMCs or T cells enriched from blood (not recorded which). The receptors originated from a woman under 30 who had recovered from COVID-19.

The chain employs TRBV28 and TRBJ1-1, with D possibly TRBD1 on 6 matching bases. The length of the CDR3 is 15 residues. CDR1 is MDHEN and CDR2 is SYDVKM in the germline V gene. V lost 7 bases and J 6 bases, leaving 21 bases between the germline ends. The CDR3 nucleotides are TGTGCCAGCACCCCAACCGGCAGGGGCTACCCTGAAGCTTTCTTT. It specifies CASTPTGRGYPEAFF. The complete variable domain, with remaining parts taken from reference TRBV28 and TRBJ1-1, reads DVKVTQSSRYLVKRTGEKVFLECVQDMDHENMFWYRQDPGLGLRLIYFSYDVKMKEKGDIPEGYSVSREKKERFSLILESASTNQTSMYLCASTPTGRGYPEAFFGQGTRLTVV.

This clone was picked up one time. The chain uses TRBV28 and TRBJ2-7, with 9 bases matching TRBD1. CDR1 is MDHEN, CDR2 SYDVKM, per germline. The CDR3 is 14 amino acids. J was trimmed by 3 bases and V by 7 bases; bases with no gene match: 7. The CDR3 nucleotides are TGTGCCAGCAATAAACAGGGGGCAGACTACGAGCAGTACTTC. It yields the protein CASNKQGADYEQYF. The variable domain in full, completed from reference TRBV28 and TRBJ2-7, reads DVKVTQSSRYLVKRTGEKVFLECVQDMDHENMFWYRQDPGLGLRLIYFSYDVKMKEKGDIPEGYSVSREKKERFSLILESASTNQTSMYLCASNKQGADYEQYFGPGTRLTVT.